This TCR beta chain came from a study of blood T cell repertoires in COVID-19. Generated by immunoSEQ multiplex PCR, the TCRdb table keeps only in-frame clones and is missing some. The sample has around 100,000 clones, roughly 89% seen once. Trimming removed 2 bases from V and 9 bases from J, with 8 bases in between. The CDR3 length is 13 residues. Germline CDR1 reads LNHDA; CDR2 reads SQIVND (reference sequence). Sequenced sample: peripheral blood. The sequence came from an elderly woman in a cohort sampled during active COVID-19. The chain recombines TRBV19 with TRBJ1-6; weak D call: TRBD1 (5 bases). CDR3 protein: CASSIPGGSPLHF. The CDR3, as DNA: TGTGCCAGTAGTATACCGGGGGGTTCACCCCTCCACTTT.